The 27 T cell receptor beta chains listed next were all sequenced from one sample in a study of CD8 T cells in ankylosing spondylitis. TCRdb recomputed calls from the 5' RACE reads with MiXCR, one row per CDR3 protein. The sample holds 40,000 to 50,000 distinct CDR3 sequences, around 2.9% seen once. Material for sequencing was blood, either unsorted or a sorted T cell fraction (not recorded which). These receptors all come from a male donor with ankylosing spondylitis or in good health (not recorded which).

This clonotype was recorded at least ten times. For the CDR3, the DNA is TGTGCCAGCAGCGTTGACATCCTGAACACTGAAGCTTTCTTT. Translation: CASSVDILNTEAFF. The chain links TRBV9 to TRBJ1-1; D is undetermined. CDR1 is SGDLS, CDR2 YYNGEE, per germline. This CDR3 comprises 14 residues. V dropped 2 bases and J dropped 0 bases, with 8 bases sitting between them.

The sample holds many counts of this clonotype. The chain links TRBV9 to TRBJ2-2; 7 bases match TRBD1. J gave up 4 bases and V 3 bases, and 9 bases lay outside the gene matches. The CDR3 covers 16 residues. Germline V gene sequence: CDR1 SGDLS, CDR2 YYNGEE. The CDR3 sequence is CASSAHPGQSTGELFF. The CDR3, as DNA: TGTGCCAGCAGCGCCCACCCGGGACAGTCCACCGGGGAGCTGTTTTTT.

This clonotype was seen at least ten times. The chain joins TRBV9 to TRBJ2-1; 13 nucleotides line up with TRBD2. V lost 0 bases, J lost 8 bases, and 8 bases stayed unmatched. CDR1 and CDR2 (germline): SGDLS, YYNGEE. This CDR3 comprises 17 residues. CDR3 protein: CASSVGTSGRIVYEQFF. In DNA form, the CDR3 reads TGTGCCAGCAGCGTAGGGACTAGCGGGAGAATTGTTTATGAGCAGTTCTTC.

This clonotype was counted between two and nine times. The chain is built from TRBV9 and TRBJ2-5, with 8 bases aligning to TRBD2. The trim removed 3 bases at V and 4 bases at J, leaving 8 bases unmatched. The CDR3 runs 15 residues. The germline CDR1 and CDR2 sequences are SGDLS and YYNGEE. The CDR3 region is CASSASGREGETQYF. The DNA of the CDR3 is TGTGCCAGCAGCGCGAGCGGGAGAGAGGGAGAGACCCAGTACTTC.

There are many counts of this clonotype. This chain joins TRBV9 and TRBJ2-2, with D uncertain. V shed 4 bases and J shed 7 bases, with 11 bases lying between them. The CDR3 runs to 13 residues. Germline CDR1 SGDLS, CDR2 YYNGEE. CDR3 sequence (DNA): TGTGCCAGCAGCCCAGGCATAGGCGGGGAGCTGTTTTTT. Amino acid sequence: CASSPGIGGELFF.

The J gene is TRBJ2-1, the V gene TRBV9, with TRBD2 matching 7 bases. Germline V CDR1 and CDR2: SGDLS, YYNGEE. V lost 4 bases to trimming and J lost 6 bases; unmatched junction nucleotides: 7. The CDR3 runs to 14 residues. The CDR3 region has the DNA TGTGCCAGCAGCCCCTGGACTAGTGGCAATGAGCAGTTCTTC. This encodes CASSPWTSGNEQFF. Supplemented by reference TRBV9 and TRBJ2-1, the full variable domain reads DSGVTQTPKHLITATGQRVTLRCSPRSGDLSVYWYQQSLDQGLQFLIQYYNGEERAKGNILERFSAQQFPDLHSELNLSSLELGDSALYFCASSPWTSGNEQFFGPGTRLTVL.

This clonotype was seen repeatedly, ten times or more. The chain carries TRBV9 and TRBJ2-1; 9 bases line up with TRBD2. V trimming: 1 base; J trimming: 10 bases; junction bases outside the gene matches: 9. In germline, CDR1 is SGDLS, CDR2 YYNGEE. This CDR3 spans 15 amino acids. CDR3 protein: CASSVSGTSLFEQFF. In DNA form, the CDR3 reads TGTGCCAGCAGCGTATCCGGGACTAGCCTATTCGAGCAGTTCTTC.

This clonotype was detected ten times or more. V usage is TRBV9 and J usage is TRBJ2-1, with 9 bases identical to TRBD2. The junction had 7 bases not matched to a gene; V was cut back by 0 bases and J by 9 bases. The CDR3 is 15 residues long. Germline V CDR1 and CDR2: SGDLS, YYNGEE. The CDR3 sequence is CASSVELAGIGEQFF. CDR3 DNA sequence: TGTGCCAGCAGCGTAGAACTAGCGGGTATTGGTGAGCAGTTCTTC.

In its sample, this clonotype was seen many times. J is TRBJ2-5 and V is TRBV9; maybe TRBD1 (6 bases). Germline-derived CDR1 and CDR2 are SGDLS and YYNGEE. V was cut by 0 bases and J by 5 bases, with 14 bases left in between. The CDR3 contains 15 residues. The chain's CDR3 is CASSVGGHPRETQYF. Here the CDR3 DNA reads TGTGCCAGCAGCGTAGGGGGACACCCCAGGGAGACCCAGTACTTC.

The table lists this clonotype with many counts. The chain is built from TRBV9 and TRBJ2-7; weak D call: TRBD2 (6 bases). Deletions cut 0 bases from V and 0 bases from J, with 16 bases between. The V gene's germline CDR1 is SGDLS and CDR2 YYNGEE. The CDR3 totals 17 residues. CDR3 DNA: TGTGCCAGCAGCGTAGCGTCTAGCGAAACTAGCTCCTACGAGCAGTACTTC. The encoded protein is CASSVASSETSSYEQYF.

The sample holds many counts of this clonotype. This chain uses TRBV9 with TRBJ1-3; no clear D. V was shortened by 0 bases and J by 4 bases, with 11 bases between the two germline ends. This CDR3 is built from 15 residues. Germline V gene sequence: CDR1 SGDLS, CDR2 YYNGEE. Here the CDR3 DNA reads TGTGCCAGCAGCGTAGATTCCGGGTTCGGAAACACCATATATTTT. Translating gives CASSVDSGFGNTIYF.

This clonotype was observed many times. This chain connects TRBV9 to TRBJ2-1; the D gene is possibly TRBD2 (6 bases). The CDR3 loop spans 13 amino acids. Trimming removed 3 bases from V and 6 bases from J, with 10 bases in between. Germline V gives CDR1 SGDLS, CDR2 YYNGEE. The CDR3: CASSGRTTNEQFF. Written as DNA, the CDR3 is TGTGCCAGCAGCGGCCGGACTACCAATGAGCAGTTCTTC.

This clonotype has a count of ten or more. In DNA form, the CDR3 reads TGTGCCAGCAGCGTAGCTCCGGGTCCGGAGACCCAGTACTTC. It specifies CASSVAPGPETQYF. The chain recombines TRBV9 with TRBJ2-5, with D unclear. Germline values: CDR1 SGDLS, CDR2 YYNGEE. V was trimmed by 0 bases and J by 5 bases, leaving 11 bases between them. CDR3 length: 14 residues. Full variable domain (missing parts from reference TRBV9 and TRBJ2-5): DSGVTQTPKHLITATGQRVTLRCSPRSGDLSVYWYQQSLDQGLQFLIQYYNGEERAKGNILERFSAQQFPDLHSELNLSSLELGDSALYFCASSVAPGPETQYFGPGTRLLVL.

This clonotype was observed at least ten times. The chain uses TRBV9 and TRBJ2-3, with 7 bases that match TRBD2. CDR1 is SGDLS and CDR2 is YYNGEE in the germline V gene. V lost 1 base, J lost 4 bases, and 9 bases stayed unmatched. This CDR3 contains 16 residues. The CDR3 protein is CASSVLLSRGADTQYF. The CDR3 region has the DNA TGTGCCAGCAGCGTACTATTGAGTCGGGGGGCAGATACGCAGTATTTT.

This clonotype appeared many times. The chain combines TRBV9 with TRBJ2-2, with TRBD2 identical over 14 bases. The germline V gene has CDR1 SGDLS and CDR2 YYNGEE. Trimming at V came to 0 bases and at J to 5 bases, leaving 12 bases not matched to a gene. The CDR3 is made up of 20 amino acids. CDR3 region: CASSVGSRGTSGRRTGELFF. In nucleotides, the CDR3 is TGTGCCAGCAGCGTAGGCTCGAGGGGGACTAGCGGGAGAAGGACCGGGGAGCTGTTTTTT.

This clonotype was counted ten times or more. V usage is TRBV9 and J usage is TRBJ2-2, with a possible D match to TRBD2 (6 bases). The germline V gene has CDR1 SGDLS and CDR2 YYNGEE. V was clipped by 0 bases and J by 2 bases, with 11 bases between them. The length of the CDR3 is 16 residues. The chain's CDR3 is CASSVGGSGNTGELFF. DNA of the CDR3: TGTGCCAGCAGCGTAGGGGGTAGCGGAAACACCGGGGAGCTGTTTTTT.

This clonotype has ten or more counts. The chain carries TRBV9 and TRBJ1-4; D ambiguous. Trimming pared 4 bases from V and 0 bases from J, leaving 10 bases between. The CDR3 runs 15 residues. Germline CDR1 and CDR2: SGDLS and YYNGEE. The CDR3 loop is CASSPHDATNEKLFF. CDR3 coding DNA: TGTGCCAGCAGCCCCCACGATGCAACTAATGAAAAACTGTTTTTT.

This clonotype was seen ten or more times. CDR3 sequence: CASSPEGTGIYEQYF. The CDR3 bases are TGTGCCAGCAGCCCAGAAGGGACAGGGATATACGAGCAGTACTTC. This chain uses TRBV9 with TRBJ2-7; 9 positions agree with TRBD1. Germline trimming cut 4 bases from V and 4 bases from J; bases unmatched to any gene: 9. This CDR3 has 15 amino acids. From germline, CDR1 is SGDLS and CDR2 YYNGEE.

In this sample, this clonotype turned up many times. CDR3 sequence (DNA): TGTGCCAGCAACCCCGGCTCTGGGGCCAACGTCCTGACTTTC. This translates into CASNPGSGANVLTF. The rearrangement joins TRBV9 to TRBJ2-6; D gene unclear. The CDR3 runs to 14 residues. V lost 6 bases, J lost 0 bases, and 7 bases lay in between. Germline V gene data show CDR1 as SGDLS and CDR2 as YYNGEE.

The table lists this clonotype with many counts. The CDR3 nucleotides read TGTGCCAGCAGCGTAGAAAGCGGCGTCTGGGACAGTTACAATGAGCAGTTCTTC. The encoded protein is CASSVESGVWDSYNEQFF. This rearrangement joins TRBV9 to TRBJ2-1, with 7 bases matching TRBD1. Losses at the gene ends were 0 bases for V and 4 bases for J; bases not matched to a gene: 13. The CDR3 sequence is 18 residues long. Germline CDR1 SGDLS, CDR2 YYNGEE.

This clonotype occurred many times. The CDR3 nucleotides are TGTGCCAGCAGCGTAGTCACTAGCGGAGGGGGGGAGCAGTTCTTC. This codes for CASSVVTSGGGEQFF. The chain couples TRBV9 to TRBJ2-1, with TRBD2 identical over 8 bases. CDR3 size: 15 residues. The V gene end was trimmed by 0 bases and the J gene end by 10 bases; junction bases not matched to a gene: 9. Germline V CDR1 and CDR2: SGDLS, YYNGEE.

This clonotype was counted many times. The chain recombines TRBV9 with TRBJ2-1; 7 positions agree with TRBD1. This CDR3 comprises 14 residues. With V trimmed by 3 bases and J by 3 bases, 3 bases remained unmatched. Germline CDR1 and CDR2: SGDLS and YYNGEE. The CDR3 DNA follows: TGTGCCAGCAGCGAGGGGACAGACTACAATGAGCAGTTCTTC. As protein: CASSEGTDYNEQFF.

This clonotype was seen many times. V gene TRBV9 combines with J gene TRBJ2-1, with D unresolved. This CDR3 has 13 residues. The V end was cut by 1 base, the J end by 5 bases, with 7 bases between. Per germline, CDR1 SGDLS and CDR2 YYNGEE. Here the CDR3 reads CASSVNRNNEQFF. In DNA form, the CDR3 reads TGTGCCAGCAGCGTAAATCGTAACAATGAGCAGTTCTTC.

The sample holds many counts of this clonotype. The chain couples TRBV9 to TRBJ2-3; TRBD2 is a possible D gene (5 bases). CDR1 and CDR2 (germline): SGDLS, YYNGEE. V lost 0 bases and J lost 4, with 12 bases in between. This CDR3 contains 15 residues. The CDR3 coding sequence is TGTGCCAGCAGCGTAGTTGGGAGCATGGCAGATACGCAGTATTTT. Amino acids: CASSVVGSMADTQYF.

The sample holds many counts of this clonotype. The chain uses TRBV9 and TRBJ1-6, with D perhaps TRBD1 (5 bases). V lost 0 bases to trimming and J lost 6 bases, with 7 bases between them. The CDR3 runs 14 residues. CDR1 is SGDLS and CDR2 is YYNGEE in the germline V gene. The CDR3 nucleotides read TGTGCCAGCAGCGTAGGGGGCTCTAATTCACCCCTCCACTTT. This encodes CASSVGGSNSPLHF. Full variable domain (missing parts from reference TRBV9 and TRBJ1-6): DSGVTQTPKHLITATGQRVTLRCSPRSGDLSVYWYQQSLDQGLQFLIQYYNGEERAKGNILERFSAQQFPDLHSELNLSSLELGDSALYFCASSVGGSNSPLHFGNGTRLTVT.

At least ten counts were recorded for this clonotype. The chain joins TRBV9 to TRBJ2-2; TRBD2 matches 10 bases. The CDR3 loop spans 19 amino acids. Trimming at V came to 1 base and at J to 5 bases, leaving 14 bases not matched to a gene. Germline CDR1 is SGDLS and CDR2 is YYNGEE. The CDR3 region has the DNA TGTGCCAGCAGCGTATCCATCAGCGGGAGGGCCCCGAGGACCGGGGAGCTGTTTTTT. As protein: CASSVSISGRAPRTGELFF.

This clonotype was recorded many times. V usage is TRBV9 and J usage is TRBJ2-5, with D possibly matching TRBD1 (6 bases). Germline-derived CDR1 and CDR2 are SGDLS and YYNGEE. The CDR3 loop spans 12 amino acids. Trimming took 3 bases from V and 3 from J, leaving 6 bases between them. The CDR3: CASSGTEETQYF. The CDR3 DNA is TGTGCCAGCAGCGGGACAGAAGAGACCCAGTACTTC. Variable domain in full (rest from reference TRBV9 and TRBJ2-5): DSGVTQTPKHLITATGQRVTLRCSPRSGDLSVYWYQQSLDQGLQFLIQYYNGEERAKGNILERFSAQQFPDLHSELNLSSLELGDSALYFCASSGTEETQYFGPGTRLLVL.